These 32 T cell receptor beta chains share one sample of origin, sequenced in a study of shared clonotypes between healthy human individuals. Data came from immunoSEQ multiplex PCR; TCRdb stores just in-frame clones and leaves some out. The sample holds over a million clones; approximately 98.5% are singletons and the top ten take 0.3% to 0.45%. Sequencing input: naive CD4+ T cells sorted from blood. Subset denoted: CD45RA+ positively selected. The receptors here all came from a young man in good health.

Points on this clone: The sample holds other DNA sequences that translate to the same CDR3. This chain's CDR3 is CASSLGDRETQYF. For the CDR3, the DNA is TGCGCCAGCAGCTTGGGAGATCGAGAGACCCAGTACTTC. The V gene is TRBV5-1, the J gene TRBJ2-5, with no clear D. V lost 0 bases to trimming and J lost 4 bases, with 7 bases between them. The germline V gene has CDR1 SGHRS and CDR2 YFSETQ. This CDR3 is built from 13 residues.

The V gene is TRBV11-3, the J gene TRBJ1-1; D unclear. Trimming cost V 1 base and J 2 bases, with 5 bases left between them. Per germline, CDR1 SGHNT and CDR2 YENEEA. The CDR3 contains 13 residues. In nucleotides, the CDR3 is TGTGCCAGCAGCTTAGGTCACAACACTGAAGCTTTCTTT. It specifies CASSLGHNTEAFF.

This chain links TRBV5-1 with TRBJ2-5; no firm D call. The CDR3 sequence is 14 residues long. In germline, CDR1 is SGHRS, CDR2 YFSETQ. Between the trimmed V and J ends, which lost 0 bases and 2 bases, there was a span of 8 bases. The CDR3, as DNA: TGCGCCAGCAGCTTGGTAGTAGAACAAGAGACCCAGTACTTC. Its protein product is CASSLVVEQETQYF.

The rearrangement links TRBV6-1 to TRBJ1-2, with a possible D match to TRBD1 (6 bases). The CDR3 is 16 residues long. The ends were cut back, 3 bases at V and 7 bases at J, with 21 bases in the middle. Germline V gene sequence: CDR1 MNHNS, CDR2 SASEGT. The CDR3 nucleotides are TGTGCCAGCAGTGAGCCCCCTCTTGGGGGCACGGCTGGCTACACCTTC. Translated: CASSEPPLGGTAGYTF.

The J gene is TRBJ2-2, the V gene TRBV28, with 12 bases fitting TRBD1. CDR1 and CDR2 from the germline V gene are MDHEN and SYDVKM. J was trimmed by 7 bases and V by 6 bases; bases with no gene match: 15. The CDR3 is 18 residues long. CDR3 sequence: CASRVIRGDRGLGGELFF. The CDR3, as DNA: TGTGCCAGCAGAGTTATTCGTGGGGACAGGGGGCTCGGCGGGGAGCTGTTTTTT.

J is TRBJ1-5 and V is TRBV7-9, with D perhaps TRBD1 (6 bases). The length of the CDR3 is 16 residues. V lost 5 bases, J lost 5 bases, and 19 bases lay in between. Germline V gene data show CDR1 as SEHNR and CDR2 as FQNEAQ (reference sequence). CDR3 in amino acids: CASSALRAGDYQPQHF. The CDR3 nucleotides are TGTGCCAGCAGCGCCCTGCGGGCAGGGGATTATCAGCCCCAGCATTTT.

This clone appeared a single time. The genes are TRBV28 and TRBJ2-7, with no clear D. V gave up 3 bases and J gave up 2 bases, with 5 bases separating them. The CDR3 runs to 12 residues. CDR1 MDHEN and CDR2 SYDVKM come from the germline V gene. Here the CDR3 DNA reads TGTGCCAGCAGTTTTCTCGCCTACGAGCAGTACTTC. Translation gives CASSFLAYEQYF.

A note on this clone: Other DNA sequences of this sample code for an identical CDR3. This chain connects TRBV5-1 to TRBJ1-1; perhaps TRBD1 as D (5 bases). The length of the CDR3 is 14 residues. Trimming left V 1 base short and J 0 bases short, with 7 bases between. Per germline, CDR1 SGHRS and CDR2 YFSETQ. CDR3 loop: CASSLTGMNTEAFF. In DNA, the CDR3 is TGCGCCAGCAGCTTGACAGGAATGAACACTGAAGCTTTCTTT.

V gene TRBV6-1 combines with J gene TRBJ2-6, with 8 nucleotides matching TRBD1. The trim removed 2 bases at V and 0 bases at J, leaving 6 bases unmatched. The CDR3 covers 18 residues. Germline-derived CDR1 and CDR2 are MNHNS and SASEGT. DNA of the CDR3: TGTGCCAGCAGTGAACCGGGACAGGTCCTCTCTGGGGCCAACGTCCTGACTTTC. Protein sequence: CASSEPGQVLSGANVLTF.

Regarding this clone: At one end the junction does not follow the germline gene, possibly because of a read error. V gene TRBV5-4 combines with J gene TRBJ2-1, with D uncertain. Per the germline V gene, CDR1 is SGHNT and CDR2 is YYREEE (reference sequence). The length of the CDR3 is 17 residues. The CDR3 region has the DNA TGTGCCAGCAGATTGGGTATAGCCTACGGGTCCTACAATGAGCAGTTCTTC. It is translated as CASRLGIAYGSYNEQFF.

In nucleotides, the CDR3 is TGCGCCAGCAGCTTAGGACAGGGGGTGAATCTCGAAAAACTGTTTTTT. The encoded protein is CASSLGQGVNLEKLFF. V is TRBV5-1 and J is TRBJ1-4; 10 bases agree with TRBD1. The V gene's germline CDR1 is SGHRS and CDR2 YFSETQ. V lost 2 bases, J lost 8 bases, and 9 bases stayed unmatched. The CDR3 is 16 amino acids.

The chain is built from TRBV5-1 and TRBJ2-3; D unresolved. Germline V CDR1 and CDR2: SGHRS, YFSETQ. This CDR3 spans 15 amino acids. V was trimmed by 0 bases and J by 3 bases, leaving 11 bases between them. Here the CDR3 DNA reads TGCGCCAGCAGCTTGGTCGGGCTACCGACAGATACGCAGTATTTT. It encodes CASSLVGLPTDTQYF.

The gene calls are TRBV5-1 and TRBJ2-7; D may match TRBD1 or TRBD2 (5 bases each). CDR3 length: 13 amino acids. Germline V gene sequence: CDR1 SGHRS, CDR2 YFSETQ. The V end was cut by 3 bases, the J end by 6 bases, with 13 bases between. The CDR3 DNA is TGCGCCAGCAGCTGGGACCCCAACTCCGAGCAGTACTTC. Translation gives CASSWDPNSEQYF.

This rearrangement joins TRBV6-5 to TRBJ2-7, with 8 nucleotides matching TRBD2. The CDR3 totals 16 residues. Germline CDR1 and CDR2: MNHEY and SVGAGI. Losses at the gene ends were 0 bases for V and 2 bases for J; bases not matched to a gene: 6. Here the CDR3 reads CASSYSGLASTYEQYF. The DNA of the CDR3 is TGTGCCAGCAGTTACTCCGGACTAGCCTCTACCTACGAGCAGTACTTC.

This clone was picked up one time. V is TRBV4-3 and J is TRBJ2-1; 9 bases are a match to TRBD2. Germline CDR1 LGHNA, CDR2 YSLEER. CDR3 length: 15 residues. The junction had 5 bases not matched to a gene; V was cut back by 5 bases and J by 3 bases. The CDR3 bases are TGCGCCAGCAGCGTTAGCGGGAGAAACTACAATGAGCAGTTCTTC. Amino acids: CASSVSGRNYNEQFF.

The V call is TRBV7-8, the J call TRBJ2-1, with TRBD1 matching 9 bases. The ends lost 5 bases at V and 4 bases at J; junction bases unmatched: 9. Germline CDR1 reads SGHVS; CDR2 reads FQNEAQ. CDR3 length: 16 amino acids. This CDR3 is CASSPLTGGSYNEQFF. The CDR3 bases are TGTGCCAGCAGCCCTTTGACAGGGGGGAGTTACAATGAGCAGTTCTTC.

This clone is a singleton in its sample. The chain links TRBV5-5 to TRBJ1-2; D uncertain. Trimming removed 1 base from V and 0 bases from J, with 7 bases in between. CDR1 and CDR2 (germline): SGHKS, YYEKEE (reference sequence). The length of the CDR3 is 14 residues. The CDR3 DNA sequence: TGTGCCAGCAGCTTGCCCCGTTCTAACTATGGCTACACCTTC. Residues: CASSLPRSNYGYTF. Variable domain in full (rest from reference TRBV5-5 and TRBJ1-2): DAGVTQSPTHLIKTRGQQVTLRCSPISGHKSVSWYQQVLGQGPQFIFQYYEKEERGRGNFPDRFSARQFPNYSSELNVNALLLGDSALYLCASSLPRSNYGYTFGSGTRLTVV.

This chain uses TRBV5-5 with TRBJ1-2; no firm D call. V shed 6 bases and J shed 7 bases, with 10 bases lying between them. The CDR3 runs to 11 residues. Germline lookup yields CDR1 SGHKS and CDR2 YYEKEE (reference sequence). The CDR3 is CASTDWGGYTF. CDR3 sequence (DNA): TGTGCCAGCACGGATTGGGGTGGCTACACCTTC.

CDR3 loop: CASSYQGTDPSSPLHF. Here the CDR3 DNA reads TGTGCCAGCAGTTACCAAGGGACAGACCCGTCAAGTCCCCTCCACTTT. V is TRBV6-5 and J is TRBJ1-6; 7 bases match TRBD1. With V trimmed by 2 bases and J by 13 bases, 14 bases remained unmatched. Germline-derived CDR1 and CDR2 are MNHEY and SVGAGI. This CDR3 contains 16 residues.

The sample holds one count of this clone. This chain links TRBV7-9 with TRBJ2-7, with a tentative D call TRBD2 (6 bases). Germline V gene data show CDR1 as SEHNR and CDR2 as FQNEAQ (reference sequence). Trimming removed 0 bases at V and 5 bases at J, with 20 bases between. The CDR3 length is 17 residues. The CDR3 protein is CASSLASPPGRPHEQYF. CDR3 DNA sequence: TGTGCCAGCAGCTTAGCCTCTCCTCCCGGGAGACCCCACGAGCAGTACTTC.

The chain joins TRBV21-1 to TRBJ2-7. TRBV21-1 is labeled a pseudogene. This CDR3 comprises 11 residues. CDR3 amino acids: CASSSCFEQYF. The CDR3 bases are TGTGCCAGCAGCTCATGCTTCGAGCAGTACTTC.

The DNA of the CDR3 is TGTGCCAGCAGTTACCACCGGGGCGGTAGCTCCTACAATGAGCAGTTCTTC. It codes for CASSYHRGGSSYNEQFF. The chain joins TRBV2 to TRBJ2-1, with D tentatively TRBD1 or TRBD2 (5 bases each). The CDR3 covers 17 residues. Trimming cost V 5 bases and J 0 bases, with 17 bases left between them. Looked up from germline, CDR1 is SNHLY and CDR2 is FYNNEI.

J is TRBJ2-2 and V is TRBV27; no firm D call. This CDR3 contains 13 residues. Per germline, CDR1 MNHEY and CDR2 SMNVEV (reference sequence). The V and J ends lost 3 bases and 6 bases respectively, with 8 bases between them. The CDR3, as DNA: TGTGCCAGCAGTTTTTTGGGATCCGGGGAGCTGTTTTTT. Its protein product is CASSFLGSGELFF.

The chain is built from TRBV5-1 and TRBJ2-7; no clear D gene. CDR3 length equals 14 residues. Looked up from germline, CDR1 is SGHRS and CDR2 is YFSETQ. Trimming removed 4 bases from V and 0 bases from J, with 11 bases in between. The CDR3 sequence: CASSPWTDSYEQYF. The CDR3 DNA reads as TGCGCCAGCAGCCCCTGGACGGACTCCTACGAGCAGTACTTC. The full variable domain, completed using reference TRBV5-1 and TRBJ2-7, is KAGVTQTPRYLIKTRGQQVTLSCSPISGHRSVSWYQQTPGQGLQFLFEYFSETQRNKGNFPGRFSGRQFSNSRSEMNVSTLELGDSALYLCASSPWTDSYEQYFGPGTRLTVT.

The rearrangement links TRBV11-2 to TRBJ2-7, with 7 bases lining up with TRBD1. This CDR3 contains 15 residues. Trimming took 1 base from V and 4 from J; bases not matched to a gene: 7. CDR1 and CDR2 from the germline V gene are SGHAT and FQNNGV. CDR3 loop: CASSLGETGLYEQYF. CDR3 DNA: TGTGCCAGCAGCTTAGGTGAGACAGGGTTATACGAGCAGTACTTC.

This chain connects TRBV10-3 to TRBJ2-1; TRBD2 matches 7 bases. Germline CDR1 is ENHRY and CDR2 is SYGVKD. The CDR3 has 14 amino acids. V trimming: 10 bases; J trimming: 6 bases; junction bases outside the gene matches: 12. In DNA form, the CDR3 reads TGTGCCACCAAGAGCGGGACTTTGCTCAATGAGCAGTTCTTC. Amino acid sequence: CATKSGTLLNEQFF.

This chain uses TRBV13 with TRBJ2-6; 8 bases agree with TRBD2. The CDR3 is 18 residues long. With V trimmed by 5 bases and J by 3 bases, 12 bases remained unmatched. CDR1 and CDR2 from the germline V gene are PRHDT and FYEKMQ (reference sequence). The CDR3 reads CASSAVRAGVFGANVLTF. The CDR3 DNA is TGTGCCAGCAGCGCCGTCCGAGCGGGGGTTTTTGGGGCCAACGTCCTGACTTTC. Full variable domain (remainder filled in from reference TRBV13 and TRBJ2-6): AAGVIQSPRHLIKEKRETATLKCYPIPRHDTVYWYQQGPGQDPQFLISFYEKMQSDKGSIPDRFSAQQFSDYHSELNMSSLELGDSALYFCASSAVRAGVFGANVLTFGAGSRLTVL.

V and J are TRBV6-1 and TRBJ2-7; unclear D gene. In germline, CDR1 is MNHNS, CDR2 SASEGT. This CDR3 is 13 amino acids long. V lost 4 bases and J 5 bases, leaving 12 bases between the germline ends. CDR3 bases: TGTGCCAGCAGTGCTTTTGGGGTAAACGAGCAGTACTTC. Protein: CASSAFGVNEQYF.

This chain uses TRBV18 with TRBJ2-3; 7 bases align to TRBD1. This CDR3 region has 15 residues. The J segment lost 4 bases and the V segment lost 2 bases, leaving 6 bases of the junction unmatched. CDR1 is KGHSH, CDR2 LQKENI, per germline. The CDR3 region is CASSPRAGGSDTQYF. The CDR3 DNA sequence: TGTGCCAGCTCACCAAGGGCAGGGGGATCAGATACGCAGTATTTT.

The chain recombines TRBV10-3 with TRBJ2-3, with D unclear. The CDR3 contains 12 residues. Germline CDR1 is ENHRY and CDR2 is SYGVKD. The ends were cut back, 6 bases at V and 6 bases at J, with 10 bases in the middle. CDR3 residues: CAISGIGDTQYF. CDR3 DNA: TGTGCCATCAGCGGAATAGGGGATACGCAGTATTTT.

To note about this clone: The same CDR3 arises from other DNA sequences in this sample as well. The rearrangement uses TRBV6-5 and TRBJ1-4; D might be TRBD1 (5 bases). The CDR3 has 14 amino acids. The V gene's germline CDR1 is MNHEY and CDR2 SVGAGI. V was cut by 2 bases and J by 1 base, with 5 bases left in between. The CDR3 region has the DNA TGTGCCAGCAGTTACGGGGGAACTAATGAAAAACTGTTTTTT. Its translation is CASSYGGTNEKLFF.

Concerning this clone: At the DNA level, this CDR3 is encoded by other sequences in the same sample as well. This sequence joins TRBV18 and TRBJ2-4; possibly TRBD1 or TRBD2 for D (5 bases each). Deletions cut 0 bases from V and 1 base from J, with 7 bases between. Germline assignment: CDR1 KGHSH and CDR2 LQKENI. The CDR3 has 15 amino acids. CDR3 nucleotides: TGTGCCAGCTCACCACCCGAGGGGGCCAAAAACATTCAGTACTTC. Translating gives CASSPPEGAKNIQYF.